The clone carrying this TCR beta chain was observed many times. Its specificity is not known. The data derive from a study of T cells after yellow fever vaccination. Study findings and constraints: Secondary responses were weaker yet peaked faster, day 5 versus 15.

TCRdb itself ran the 5' RACE reads through MiXCR, one entry per CDR3 protein. The sample yields approximately 340,000 distinct CDR3 sequences, roughly 8.7% seen once. V lost 4 bases to trimming and J lost 0 bases, with 27 bases between them. CDR3 length: 20 residues. The germline gives CDR1 MGHRA, CDR2 YSYEKL. This sequence was found in a man aged 18 to 30 who received the YFV17D yellow fever vaccine. This specimen was PBMCs, taken on the day of the first yellow fever vaccination. V and J are TRBV4-1 and TRBJ1-1; D uncertain. The CDR3 region is CASSLSGRSTPPGMNTEAFF. The CDR3 nucleotides read TGCGCCAGCAGCCTATCTGGGCGAAGTACCCCCCCTGGGATGAACACTGAAGCTTTCTTT.